The 21 T cell receptor beta chains below come from one sample, sequenced in a study of graft-versus-host responses after intestinal transplantation. Their antigens remain unidentified. Repertoires were generated with immunoSEQ multiplex PCR, while TCRdb's copy carries only in-frame clones and drops some. Among about 71,000 clones listed, less than 95% were seen once. The specimen comprised unstimulated CD8+ T cells sorted from spleen or lymph node cells, sampled before intestinal transplant. The receptors here all came from a human donor who received an intestinal transplant.

The V and J genes are TRBV6-5 and TRBJ2-3, with D tentatively TRBD1 (6 bases). CDR3 length: 14 amino acids. With 4 bases removed from V and 5 bases from J, the gap between germline ends came to 13 bases. Per germline, CDR1 MNHEY and CDR2 SVGAGI. Here the CDR3 DNA reads TGTGCCAGCAGTTCACAGGGAGAGGGAGATACGCAGTATTTT. This codes for CASSSQGEGDTQYF.

The chain has TRBV2 and TRBJ2-3; possible D gene TRBD2, 6 bases. Trimming stripped 2 bases from V and 3 bases from J, with 24 bases between. The CDR3 covers 19 residues. Germline lookup yields CDR1 SNHLY and CDR2 FYNNEI. The CDR3 sequence: CASSEPSSGRNAGTDTQYF. DNA for the CDR3: TGTGCCAGCAGTGAACCAAGTAGCGGACGAAACGCCGGTACAGATACGCAGTATTTT. The variable domain in full, completed from reference TRBV2 and TRBJ2-3, reads EPEVTQTPSHQVTQMGQEVILRCVPISNHLYFYWYRQILGQKVEFLVSFYNNEISEKSEIFDDQFSVERPDGSNFTLKIRSTKLEDSAMYFCASSEPSSGRNAGTDTQYFGPGTRLTVL.

The chain recombines TRBV27 with TRBJ1-1; TRBD1 is a possible D gene (5 bases). Germline V lookup: CDR1 MNHEY, CDR2 SMNVEV (reference sequence). The CDR3 has 15 residues. V gave up 3 bases and J gave up 0 bases, with 11 bases separating them. Here the CDR3 DNA reads TGTGCCAGCAGTTTCGGCAGGGTGATGAACACTGAAGCTTTCTTT. Its protein is CASSFGRVMNTEAFF.

This clone was counted a single time. The chain uses TRBV5-4 and TRBJ2-7; 9 nucleotides match TRBD1. V was clipped by 4 bases and J by 4 bases; unmatched bases: 6. Germline assignment: CDR1 SGHNT and CDR2 YYREEE (reference sequence). The CDR3 loop spans 14 amino acids. The CDR3 reads CASSTGQGNYEQYF. Here the CDR3 DNA reads TGTGCCAGCAGCACGGGACAGGGTAATTACGAGCAGTACTTC.

V is TRBV6-1 and J is TRBJ2-1, with 8 bases aligning to TRBD1. The CDR3 loop spans 15 amino acids. Germline CDR1 is MNHNS and CDR2 is SASEGT. V shed 7 bases and J 6 bases; nucleotides not matched to a gene: 11. CDR3 amino acids: CASTLRGTGINEQFF. Here the CDR3 DNA reads TGTGCCAGCACCCTAAGGGGGACAGGCATCAATGAGCAGTTCTTC.

The chain uses TRBV27 and TRBJ2-1; D remains unclear. The CDR3 is 13 residues long. Trimming shortened V by 2 bases and J by 5 bases, and 7 bases separated the two germline ends. Germline V lookup: CDR1 MNHEY, CDR2 SMNVEV (reference sequence). CDR3 coding DNA: TGTGCCAGCAGTTTAGGGCTTCACAATGAGCAGTTCTTC. Its protein is CASSLGLHNEQFF.

J is TRBJ2-3 and V is TRBV9, with TRBD2 matching 8 bases. Germline V gene sequence: CDR1 SGDLS, CDR2 YYNGEE. The V gene end was trimmed by 4 bases and the J gene end by 2 bases; junction bases not matched to a gene: 9. CDR3 size: 16 residues. The chain's CDR3 is CASSPSSGGFTDTQYF. Written as DNA, the CDR3 is TGTGCCAGCAGCCCCTCCAGCGGGGGCTTCACAGATACGCAGTATTTT.

The gene calls are TRBV4-1 and TRBJ1-5; D is uncertain. In germline, CDR1 is MGHRA, CDR2 YSYEKL. This CDR3 has 13 amino acids. Trimming cost V 2 bases and J 3 bases, with 5 bases left between them. CDR3: CASSQFYNQPQHF. CDR3 bases: TGCGCCAGCAGCCAATTTTACAATCAGCCCCAGCATTTT.

The chain combines TRBV6-1 with TRBJ1-1; possibly TRBD1 for D (5 bases). This CDR3 comprises 15 residues. CDR1 and CDR2 (germline): MNHNS, SASEGT. V was pared by 1 base and J by 1 base, with 10 bases between. The CDR3 protein is CASSEVLGPNTEAFF. The DNA for the CDR3 is TGTGCCAGCAGTGAAGTTCTGGGGCCGAACACTGAAGCTTTCTTT.

The chain links TRBV2 to TRBJ2-3; 9 bases map to TRBD2. The CDR3 runs to 17 residues. The germline V gene encodes CDR1 SNHLY and CDR2 FYNNEI. After removal of 10 bases from V and 0 bases from J, the junction contained 14 bases not matched to a gene. DNA of the CDR3: TGTGCCACCCCCCCCGGGGCGAGCGGGGGGAGCACAGATACGCAGTATTTT. Protein: CATPPGASGGSTDTQYF.

This clone was detected only once. The rearrangement joins TRBV12-2 to TRBJ1-6; no check of the table's D call, TRBD1, against the DNA was made. TRBV12-2 is classified as a pseudogene. This CDR3 region has 14 residues. The CDR3 DNA follows: TGTGCAAGAAAACCGGACAGGCGAAGGGCACCCCTCCACTTT. Protein sequence: CARKPDRRRAPLHF.

The chain links TRBV9 to TRBJ1-2; 10 bases are a match to TRBD1. The germline V gene encodes CDR1 SGDLS and CDR2 YYNGEE. The CDR3 spans 16 residues. V gave up 0 bases and J gave up 5 bases; unmatched junction bases: 7. The CDR3 DNA reads as TGTGCCAGCAGCGTAGGGCAGGACAGGGGGTATTATGGCTACACCTTC. As protein: CASSVGQDRGYYGYTF.

J is TRBJ2-1 and V is TRBV5-6, with 8 bases matching TRBD2. CDR3 length: 15 amino acids. Germline V gene lookup returns CDR1 SGHDT and CDR2 YYEEEE. V lost 5 bases and J lost 4; bases outside the gene matches: 8. DNA for the CDR3: TGTGCCAGCAGTTACGGACTAGCTAATTACAATGAGCAGTTCTTC. Translation gives CASSYGLANYNEQFF.

As concerns this clone: The junction differs from germline at one of its ends, possibly a read error. The chain combines TRBV7-7 with TRBJ2-7; D is possibly TRBD1 or TRBD2 (6 bases each). This CDR3 contains 14 residues. Germline values: CDR1 SSHAT, CDR2 FNYEAQ (reference sequence). The CDR3 DNA sequence: TGTGCTAGCAGCTTAGGGGGGCCCCCAAACGAGCAGTACTTC. Protein: CASSLGGPPNEQYF.

V is TRBV10-2 and J is TRBJ1-1; perhaps TRBD1 as D (5 bases). Trimming stripped 0 bases from V and 7 bases from J, with 15 bases between. The CDR3 spans 15 residues. Germline-derived CDR1 and CDR2 are WSHSY and SAAADI. This CDR3 is CASSESTVLGHEAFF. The CDR3 bases are TGCGCCAGCAGTGAGTCCACAGTGCTGGGGCATGAAGCTTTCTTT.

This chain connects TRBV10-2 to TRBJ1-6; weak D call: TRBD1 (6 bases). The CDR3 loop spans 14 amino acids. The V gene lost 3 bases and the J gene lost 6 bases, with 9 bases spanning the gap. Germline V gene sequence: CDR1 WSHSY, CDR2 SAAADI. The CDR3 sequence is CASSEGQTNSPLHF. For the CDR3, the DNA is TGCGCCAGCAGTGAAGGACAGACTAATTCACCCCTCCACTTT.

J is TRBJ2-7 and V is TRBV27; perhaps TRBD2 as D (5 bases). The V gene lost 0 bases and the J gene lost 4 bases, with 10 bases spanning the gap. CDR1 MNHEY and CDR2 SMNVEV come from the germline V gene (reference sequence). The CDR3 is 14 residues long. CDR3 nucleotide sequence: TGTGCCAGCAGTTTATCTACGGGGAGATACGAGCAGTACTTC. Translated, it gives CASSLSTGRYEQYF.

V gene TRBV7-2 combines with J gene TRBJ2-7; D ambiguous. The CDR3 extends over 14 amino acids. Germline V gene lookup returns CDR1 SGHTA and CDR2 FQGNSA. Trimming took off 5 bases at V and 2 bases at J, with 13 bases between the two ends. The CDR3 bases are TGTGCCAGCAGCCCCGACTTGCAGACCTACGAGCAGTACTTC. Its translation: CASSPDLQTYEQYF.

The rearrangement uses TRBV5-6 and TRBJ1-5; 11 bases match TRBD1. With V trimmed by 3 bases and J by 6 bases, 5 bases remained unmatched. The CDR3 is 15 amino acids. In germline, CDR1 is SGHDT, CDR2 YYEEEE. The CDR3 is CASSSGTGGFQPQHF. The CDR3 coding sequence is TGTGCCAGCAGCTCAGGGACAGGGGGGTTTCAGCCCCAGCATTTT.

The chain employs TRBV13 and TRBJ2-3, with TRBD2 matching over 7 bases. Germline V gene sequence: CDR1 PRHDT, CDR2 FYEKMQ (reference sequence). V shed 4 bases, J shed 4 bases, and the junction held 11 bases outside the gene matches. This CDR3 comprises 16 residues. In DNA form, the CDR3 reads TGTGCCAGCAGCTCCGGGGGGTACGGGGCCCCAGATACGCAGTATTTT. Translation: CASSSGGYGAPDTQYF.

The chain is built from TRBV7-6 and TRBJ1-5; D is perhaps TRBD1 (5 bases). CDR3 length: 14 residues. V shed 1 base and J shed 7 bases, with 11 bases lying between them. In germline, CDR1 is SGHVS, CDR2 FNYEAQ. The CDR3 bases are TGTGCCAGCAGCTTAGGTCAGGGTTGGCAGCCCCAGCATTTT. Translation: CASSLGQGWQPQHF.